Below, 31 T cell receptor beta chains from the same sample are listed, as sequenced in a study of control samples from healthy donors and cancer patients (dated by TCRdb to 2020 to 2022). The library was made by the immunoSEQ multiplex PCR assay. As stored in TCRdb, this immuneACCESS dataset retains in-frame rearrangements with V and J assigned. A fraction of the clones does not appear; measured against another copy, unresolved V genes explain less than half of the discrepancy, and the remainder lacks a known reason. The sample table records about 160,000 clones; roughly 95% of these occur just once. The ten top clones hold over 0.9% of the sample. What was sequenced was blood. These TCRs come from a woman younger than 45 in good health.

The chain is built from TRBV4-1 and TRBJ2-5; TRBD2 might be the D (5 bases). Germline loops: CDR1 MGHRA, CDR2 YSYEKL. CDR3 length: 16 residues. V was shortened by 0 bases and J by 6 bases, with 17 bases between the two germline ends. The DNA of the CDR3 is TGCGCCAGCAGCCAAGATCCGGCTAGCTTAGACCAGACCCAGTACTTC. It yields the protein CASSQDPASLDQTQYF.

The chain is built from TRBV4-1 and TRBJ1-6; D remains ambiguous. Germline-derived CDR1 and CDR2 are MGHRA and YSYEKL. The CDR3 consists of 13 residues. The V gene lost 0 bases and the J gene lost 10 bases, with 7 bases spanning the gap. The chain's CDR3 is CASSQDTQSPLHF. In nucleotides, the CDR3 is TGCGCCAGCAGCCAAGATACGCAATCACCCCTCCACTTT.

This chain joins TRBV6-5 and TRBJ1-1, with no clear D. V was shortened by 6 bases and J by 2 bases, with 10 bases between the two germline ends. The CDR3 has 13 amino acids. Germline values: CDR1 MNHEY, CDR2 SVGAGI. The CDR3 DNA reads TGTGCCAGCAGAACAACACCCAACACTGAAGCTTTCTTT. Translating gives CASRTTPNTEAFF.

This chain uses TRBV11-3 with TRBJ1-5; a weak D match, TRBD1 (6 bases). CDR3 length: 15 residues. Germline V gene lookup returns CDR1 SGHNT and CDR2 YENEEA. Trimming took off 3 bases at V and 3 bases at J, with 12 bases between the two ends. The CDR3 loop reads CASSFCTGNNQPQHF. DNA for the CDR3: TGTGCCAGCAGCTTCTGCACAGGGAACAATCAGCCCCAGCATTTT. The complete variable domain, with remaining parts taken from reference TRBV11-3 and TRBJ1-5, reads EAGVVQSPRYKIIEKKQPVAFWCNPISGHNTLYWYLQNLGQGPELLIRYENEEAVDDSQLPKDRFSAERLKGVDSTLKIQPAELGDSAVYLCASSFCTGNNQPQHFGDGTRLSIL.

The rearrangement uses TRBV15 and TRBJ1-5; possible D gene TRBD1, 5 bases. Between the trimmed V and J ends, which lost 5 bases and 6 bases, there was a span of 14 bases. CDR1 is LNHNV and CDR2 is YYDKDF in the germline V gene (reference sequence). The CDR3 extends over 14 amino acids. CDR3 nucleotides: TGTGCCACCAGCGGGCAGGGCCGAGTTCAGCCCCAGCATTTT. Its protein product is CATSGQGRVQPQHF.

The DNA for the CDR3 is TGTGCCAGTACCAATAAGGCGGCGGGCGAGCAGTTCTTC. Residues: CASTNKAAGEQFF. This chain links TRBV19 with TRBJ2-1; the D gene is possibly TRBD2 (5 bases). Trimming took off 7 bases at V and 10 bases at J, with 17 bases between the two ends. Germline CDR1 is LNHDA and CDR2 is SQIVND (reference sequence). The CDR3 is 13 amino acids. The full variable domain, completed using reference TRBV19 and TRBJ2-1, is DGGITQSPKYLFRKEGQNVTLSCEQNLNHDAMYWYRQDPGQGLRLIYYSQIVNDFQKGDIAEGYSVSREKKESFPLTVTSAQKNPTAFYLCASTNKAAGEQFFGPGTRLTVL.

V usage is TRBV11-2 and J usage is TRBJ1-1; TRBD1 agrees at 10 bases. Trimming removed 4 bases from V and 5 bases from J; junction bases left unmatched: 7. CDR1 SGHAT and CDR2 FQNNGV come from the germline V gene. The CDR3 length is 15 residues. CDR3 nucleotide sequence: TGTGCCAGCAGCTCCCATGGGACAGGGGATACTGAAGCTTTCTTT. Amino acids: CASSSHGTGDTEAFF.

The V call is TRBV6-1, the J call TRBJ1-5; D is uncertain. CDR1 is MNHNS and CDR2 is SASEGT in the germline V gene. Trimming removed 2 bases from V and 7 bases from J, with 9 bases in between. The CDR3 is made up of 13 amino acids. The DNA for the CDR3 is TGTGCCAGCAGTGAACGGCGGGGACAGCCCCAGCATTTT. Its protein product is CASSERRGQPQHF.

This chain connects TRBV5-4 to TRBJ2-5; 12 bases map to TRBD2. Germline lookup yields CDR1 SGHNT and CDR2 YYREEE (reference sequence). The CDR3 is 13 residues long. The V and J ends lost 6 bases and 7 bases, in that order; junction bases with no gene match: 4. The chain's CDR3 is CASKLAGGGTQYF. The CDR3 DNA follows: TGTGCCAGCAAACTAGCGGGAGGCGGGACCCAGTACTTC. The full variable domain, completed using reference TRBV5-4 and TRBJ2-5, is ETGVTQSPTHLIKTRGQQVTLRCSSQSGHNTVSWYQQALGQGPQFIFQYYREEENGRGNFPPRFSGLQFPNYSSELNVNALELDDSALYLCASKLAGGGTQYFGPGTRLLVL.

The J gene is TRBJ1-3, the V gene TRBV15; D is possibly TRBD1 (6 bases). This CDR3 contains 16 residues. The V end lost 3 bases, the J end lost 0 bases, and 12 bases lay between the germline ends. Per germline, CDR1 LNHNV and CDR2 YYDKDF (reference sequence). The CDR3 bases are TGTGCCACCAGCAGTTTTGGGGGCGCCTCTGGAAACACCATATATTTT. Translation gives CATSSFGGASGNTIYF.

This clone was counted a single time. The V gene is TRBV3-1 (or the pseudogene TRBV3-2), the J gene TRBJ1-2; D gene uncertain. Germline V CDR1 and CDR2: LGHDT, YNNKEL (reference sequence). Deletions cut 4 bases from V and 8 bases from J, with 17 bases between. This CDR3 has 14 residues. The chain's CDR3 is CASSLPLPGGGYTF. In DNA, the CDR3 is TGTGCCAGCAGCCTCCCCCTGCCGGGAGGCGGCTACACCTTC.

The CDR3 reads CASSLITGGNSPLHF. In nucleotides, the CDR3 is TGTGCCAGCAGTCTAATCACAGGGGGTAATTCACCCCTCCACTTT. This chain uses TRBV28 with TRBJ1-6, with TRBD1 matching 8 bases. Trimming cost V 5 bases and J 6 bases; bases outside gene matches: 6. The CDR3 covers 15 residues. Per the germline V gene, CDR1 is MDHEN and CDR2 is SYDVKM.

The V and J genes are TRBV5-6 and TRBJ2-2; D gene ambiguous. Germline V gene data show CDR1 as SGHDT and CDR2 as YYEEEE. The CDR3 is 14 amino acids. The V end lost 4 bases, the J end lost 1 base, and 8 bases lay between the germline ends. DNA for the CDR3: TGTGCCAGCAGCCCACCAGTGAACACCGGGGAGCTGTTTTTT. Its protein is CASSPPVNTGELFF.

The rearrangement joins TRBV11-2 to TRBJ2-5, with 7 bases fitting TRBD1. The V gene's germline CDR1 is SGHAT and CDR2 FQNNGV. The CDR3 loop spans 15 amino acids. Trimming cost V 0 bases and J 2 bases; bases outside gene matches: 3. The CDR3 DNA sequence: TGTGCCAGCAGCTTAGAGGGGACAGTTCAAGAGACCCAGTACTTC. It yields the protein CASSLEGTVQETQYF.

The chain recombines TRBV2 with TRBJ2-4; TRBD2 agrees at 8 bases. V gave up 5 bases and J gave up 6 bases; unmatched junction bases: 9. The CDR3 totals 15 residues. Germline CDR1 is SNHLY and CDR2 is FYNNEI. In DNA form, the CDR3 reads TGTGCCAGCAGTCCCTCCCGGACTAGCACAAACATTCAGTACTTC. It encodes CASSPSRTSTNIQYF.

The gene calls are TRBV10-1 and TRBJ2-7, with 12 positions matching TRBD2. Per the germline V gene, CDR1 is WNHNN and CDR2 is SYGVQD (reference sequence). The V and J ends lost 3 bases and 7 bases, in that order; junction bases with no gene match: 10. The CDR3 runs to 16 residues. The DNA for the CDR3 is TGCGCCAGCAGTGACGACCTAGCGGGAGGGCCAGGGGAGCAGTACTTC. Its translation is CASSDDLAGGPGEQYF.

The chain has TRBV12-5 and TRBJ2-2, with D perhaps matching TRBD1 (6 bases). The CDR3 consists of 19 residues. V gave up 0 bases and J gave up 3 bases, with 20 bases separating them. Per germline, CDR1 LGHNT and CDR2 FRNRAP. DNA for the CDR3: TGTGCTAGTGGTTTGGTCTCTGGGGGAATGGACAGACACACCGGGGAGCTGTTTTTT. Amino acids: CASGLVSGGMDRHTGELFF.

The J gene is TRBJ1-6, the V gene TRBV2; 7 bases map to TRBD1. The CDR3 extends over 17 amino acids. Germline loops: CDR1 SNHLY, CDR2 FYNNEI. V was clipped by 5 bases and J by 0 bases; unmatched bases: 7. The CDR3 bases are TGTGCCAGCAGTCCTAGACAGGGTTACTCCTATAATTCACCCCTCCACTTT. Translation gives CASSPRQGYSYNSPLHF. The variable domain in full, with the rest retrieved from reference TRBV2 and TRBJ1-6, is EPEVTQTPSHQVTQMGQEVILRCVPISNHLYFYWYRQILGQKVEFLVSFYNNEISEKSEIFDDQFSVERPDGSNFTLKIRSTKLEDSAMYFCASSPRQGYSYNSPLHFGNGTRLTVT.

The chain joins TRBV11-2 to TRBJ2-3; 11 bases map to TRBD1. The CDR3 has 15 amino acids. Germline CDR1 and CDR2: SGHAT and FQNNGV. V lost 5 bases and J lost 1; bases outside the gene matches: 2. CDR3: CASSGQGAGTDTQYF. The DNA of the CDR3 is TGTGCCAGCAGCGGACAGGGGGCCGGCACAGATACGCAGTATTTT.

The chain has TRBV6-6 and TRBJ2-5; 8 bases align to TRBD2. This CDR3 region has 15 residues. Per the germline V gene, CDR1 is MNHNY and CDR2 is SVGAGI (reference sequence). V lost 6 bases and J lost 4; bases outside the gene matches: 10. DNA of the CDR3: TGTGCCAGCAGAAAAGGGACCGGGAGGGGAGAGACCCAGTACTTC. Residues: CASRKGTGRGETQYF.

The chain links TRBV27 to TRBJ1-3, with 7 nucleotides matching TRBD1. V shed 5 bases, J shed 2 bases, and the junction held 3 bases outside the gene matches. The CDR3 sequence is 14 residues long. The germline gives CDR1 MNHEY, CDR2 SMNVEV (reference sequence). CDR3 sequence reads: CASSLTGAGNTIYF. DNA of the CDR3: TGTGCCAGCAGTCTCACAGGGGCTGGAAACACCATATATTTT.

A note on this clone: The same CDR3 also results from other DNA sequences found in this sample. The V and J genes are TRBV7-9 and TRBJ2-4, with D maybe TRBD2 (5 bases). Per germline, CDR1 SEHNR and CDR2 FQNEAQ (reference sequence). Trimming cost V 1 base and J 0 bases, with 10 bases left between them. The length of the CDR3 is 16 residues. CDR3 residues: CASSLGAGLAKNIQYF. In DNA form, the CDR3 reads TGTGCCAGCAGCTTAGGTGCAGGACTAGCCAAAAACATTCAGTACTTC.

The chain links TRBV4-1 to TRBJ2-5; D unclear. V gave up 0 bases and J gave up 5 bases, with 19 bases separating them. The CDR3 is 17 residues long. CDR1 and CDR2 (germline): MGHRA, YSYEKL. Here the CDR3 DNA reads TGCGCCAGCAGCCAAGATCTTGCAAGGCAGGAGTTTGAGACCCAGTACTTC. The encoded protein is CASSQDLARQEFETQYF.

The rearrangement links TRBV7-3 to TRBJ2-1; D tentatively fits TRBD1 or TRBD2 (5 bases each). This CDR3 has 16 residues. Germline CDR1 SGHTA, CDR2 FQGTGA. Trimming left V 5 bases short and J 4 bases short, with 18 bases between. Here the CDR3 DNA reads TGTGCCAGCAGCCCCAACCCGGGACGACTATACAATGAGCAGTTCTTC. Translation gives CASSPNPGRLYNEQFF.

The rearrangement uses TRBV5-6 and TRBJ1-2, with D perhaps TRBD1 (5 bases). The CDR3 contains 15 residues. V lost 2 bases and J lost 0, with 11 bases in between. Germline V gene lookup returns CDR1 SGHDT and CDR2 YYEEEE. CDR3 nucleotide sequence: TGTGCCAGCAGCTTAACAGGAGAAACTAACTATGGCTACACCTTC. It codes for CASSLTGETNYGYTF.

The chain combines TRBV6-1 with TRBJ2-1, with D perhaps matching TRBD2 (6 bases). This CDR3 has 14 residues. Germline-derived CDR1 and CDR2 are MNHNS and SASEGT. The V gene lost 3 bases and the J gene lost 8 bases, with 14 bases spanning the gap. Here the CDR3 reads CASSEVEGRDEQFF. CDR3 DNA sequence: TGTGCCAGCAGTGAGGTGGAGGGCCGGGATGAGCAGTTCTTC.

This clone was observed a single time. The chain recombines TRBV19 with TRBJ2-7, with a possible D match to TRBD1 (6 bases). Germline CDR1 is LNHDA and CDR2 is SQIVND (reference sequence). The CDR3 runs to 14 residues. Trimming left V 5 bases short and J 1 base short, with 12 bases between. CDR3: CASSFGRGSYEQYF. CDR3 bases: TGTGCCAGTAGTTTCGGCAGGGGTTCCTACGAGCAGTACTTC.

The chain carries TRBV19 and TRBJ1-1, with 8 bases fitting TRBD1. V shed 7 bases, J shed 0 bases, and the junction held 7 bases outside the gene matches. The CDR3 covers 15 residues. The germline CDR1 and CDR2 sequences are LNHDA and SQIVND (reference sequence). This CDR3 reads CASKRTGIMNTEAFF. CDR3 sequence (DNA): TGTGCCAGTAAGAGGACAGGGATTATGAACACTGAAGCTTTCTTT.

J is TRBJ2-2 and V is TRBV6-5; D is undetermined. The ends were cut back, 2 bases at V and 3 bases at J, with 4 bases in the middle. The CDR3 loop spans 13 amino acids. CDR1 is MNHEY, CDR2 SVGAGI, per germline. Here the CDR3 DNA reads TGTGCCAGCAGTTACCGGCACACCGGGGAGCTGTTTTTT. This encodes CASSYRHTGELFF.

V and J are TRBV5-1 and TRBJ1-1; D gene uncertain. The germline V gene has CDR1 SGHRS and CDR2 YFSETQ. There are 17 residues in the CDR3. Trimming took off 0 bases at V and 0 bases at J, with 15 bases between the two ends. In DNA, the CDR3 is TGCGCCAGCAGCTTGGTCCCGGCTCAGAACATGAACACTGAAGCTTTCTTT. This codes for CASSLVPAQNMNTEAFF.

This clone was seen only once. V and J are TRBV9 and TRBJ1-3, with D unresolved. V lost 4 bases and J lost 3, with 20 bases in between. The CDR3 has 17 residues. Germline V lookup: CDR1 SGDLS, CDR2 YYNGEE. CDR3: CASSPGSLGLYGNTIYF. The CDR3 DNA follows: TGTGCCAGCAGCCCAGGAAGTTTAGGACTTTATGGAAACACCATATATTTT.